Below are 32 T cell receptor beta chains sequenced from a single sample in a study of shared clonotypes between healthy human individuals. The protocol was immunoSEQ multiplex PCR, while the TCRdb copy is restricted to in-frame clones and leaves out a portion. The table lists 2,500,000 or so clones, around 90% of them singletons. Sequenced material: naive CD4+ T cells from PBMCs. Subset of the sample: CD45RA+ positively selected. All receptors come from a man aged 18 to 30 in good health. Some clones in this sample may be carry-over from other donors' samples.

As to this clone: Other nucleotide sequences from this sample produce the same CDR3. This chain joins TRBV29-1 and TRBJ1-1; D is unresolved. The CDR3 runs to 13 residues. Germline-derived CDR1 and CDR2 are SQVTM and ANQGSEA. The V end was cut by 4 bases, the J end by 0 bases, with 9 bases between. The CDR3 loop is CSVAGVLNTEAFF. The CDR3 DNA is TGCAGCGTTGCCGGGGTCCTGAACACTGAAGCTTTCTTT.

The chain uses TRBV28 and TRBJ1-2, with D tentatively TRBD1 (5 bases). V was shortened by 6 bases and J by 5 bases, with 19 bases between the two germline ends. There are 15 residues in the CDR3. Germline V CDR1 and CDR2: MDHEN, SYDVKM. The CDR3 DNA is TGTGCCAGCAGACGGCAGGGCCGACTAGGTTATGGCTACACCTTC. Protein sequence: CASRRQGRLGYGYTF.

For this clone: Other DNA sequences in this sample translate to the same CDR3. CDR3 sequence (DNA): TGTGCCAGTAGTATTGGACTAGCGGGAGGCACAGATACGCAGTATTTT. It translates to CASSIGLAGGTDTQYF. This chain links TRBV19 with TRBJ2-3; 13 nucleotides match TRBD2. Trimming removed 3 bases from V and 1 base from J; junction bases left unmatched: 1. CDR1 LNHDA and CDR2 SQIVND come from the germline V gene (reference sequence). The CDR3 has 16 residues.

The genes are TRBV28 and TRBJ1-5; D gene unclear. Germline values: CDR1 MDHEN, CDR2 SYDVKM. V was pared by 3 bases and J by 1 base, with 16 bases between. This CDR3 comprises 17 residues. In nucleotides, the CDR3 is TGTGCCAGCAGTTTTCGCGGTGTCATTGGGAGCAATCAGCCCCAGCATTTT. As protein: CASSFRGVIGSNQPQHF. The full variable domain, in which reference TRBV28 and TRBJ1-5 provide the parts outside the CDR3, is DVKVTQSSRYLVKRTGEKVFLECVQDMDHENMFWYRQDPGLGLRLIYFSYDVKMKEKGDIPEGYSVSREKKERFSLILESASTNQTSMYLCASSFRGVIGSNQPQHFGDGTRLSIL.

V is TRBV5-1 and J is TRBJ2-4; tentatively, D is TRBD1 (5 bases). The CDR3 is 15 amino acids. V lost 2 bases to trimming and J lost 5 bases, with 14 bases between them. Germline V gene sequence: CDR1 SGHRS, CDR2 YFSETQ. Here the CDR3 reads CASSFRRGSENIQYF. CDR3 coding DNA: TGCGCCAGCAGCTTTCGTAGGGGATCCGAAAACATTCAGTACTTC.

The J gene is TRBJ2-3, the V gene TRBV2; 9 bases line up with TRBD1. This CDR3 is 15 amino acids long. From germline, CDR1 is SNHLY and CDR2 FYNNEI. V gave up 7 bases and J gave up 4 bases; unmatched junction bases: 9. CDR3 protein: CASIEGGQGADTQYF. CDR3 sequence (DNA): TGTGCCAGCATCGAAGGGGGACAGGGCGCAGATACGCAGTATTTT.

This clone was counted a single time. The chain links TRBV5-1 to TRBJ2-5, with 7 bases that match TRBD1. The trim removed 4 bases at V and 4 bases at J, leaving 4 bases unmatched. Germline CDR1 reads SGHRS; CDR2 reads YFSETQ. The CDR3 is 13 residues long. The DNA of the CDR3 is TGCGCCAGCAGCAAGACAGGGAGAGAGACCCAGTACTTC. Amino acid sequence: CASSKTGRETQYF.

The genes are TRBV6-1 and TRBJ2-7; the D gene is possibly TRBD1 (6 bases). The CDR3 consists of 14 residues. In germline, CDR1 is MNHNS, CDR2 SASEGT. V gave up 3 bases and J gave up 4 bases, with 13 bases separating them. CDR3 amino acids: CASSEPQGRYEQYF. The CDR3 nucleotides read TGTGCCAGCAGTGAGCCGCAGGGGCGGTACGAGCAGTACTTC.

This clone turned up a few times. The chain combines TRBV7-2 with TRBJ1-1; D is unresolved. Germline values: CDR1 SGHTA, CDR2 FQGNSA. V was trimmed by 3 bases and J by 3 bases, leaving 5 bases between them. The CDR3 is 12 amino acids. The CDR3 here is CASSLRYTEAFF. The CDR3 bases are TGTGCCAGCAGCTTGCGTTACACTGAAGCTTTCTTT.

This chain connects TRBV29-1 to TRBJ2-1; D is possibly TRBD1 (6 bases). Per germline, CDR1 SQVTM and CDR2 ANQGSEA. Trimming took off 7 bases at V and 8 bases at J, with 24 bases between the two ends. The CDR3 is made up of 15 amino acids. CDR3 sequence: CSGGGGRGLRDEQFF. The CDR3 nucleotides read TGCAGCGGTGGGGGCGGAAGAGGGTTGAGAGATGAGCAGTTCTTC.

The chain employs TRBV5-5 and TRBJ1-5; D not resolved. Germline-derived CDR1 and CDR2 are SGHKS and YYEKEE (reference sequence). This CDR3 comprises 14 residues. V was cut by 0 bases and J by 0 bases, with 4 bases left in between. CDR3: CASSLASSNQPQHF. CDR3 in DNA: TGTGCCAGCAGCTTGGCTAGTAGCAATCAGCCCCAGCATTTT.

The chain joins TRBV13 to TRBJ2-5, with D perhaps matching TRBD1 (5 bases). The CDR3 contains 16 residues. Germline V CDR1 and CDR2: PRHDT, FYEKMQ (reference sequence). Trimming left V 2 bases short and J 3 bases short, with 16 bases between. Here the CDR3 reads CASSLNRRQGKETQYF. In DNA form, the CDR3 reads TGTGCCAGCAGCTTAAATCGTCGGCAGGGCAAAGAGACCCAGTACTTC.

The rearrangement joins TRBV6-5 to TRBJ2-7; 11 bases agree with TRBD1. Trimming removed 7 bases from V and 4 bases from J; junction bases left unmatched: 6. Germline CDR1 and CDR2: MNHEY and SVGAGI. This CDR3 spans 14 amino acids. CDR3 region: CASKVGQGAYEQYF. The CDR3 DNA reads as TGTGCCAGCAAAGTCGGACAGGGGGCGTACGAGCAGTACTTC.

V and J are TRBV4-3 and TRBJ2-7, with TRBD2 matching over 10 bases. Germline CDR1 is LGHNA and CDR2 is YSLEER. The CDR3 contains 15 residues. V lost 4 bases, J lost 0 bases, and 3 bases stayed unmatched. This chain's CDR3 is CASSPRLAGSYEQYF. In DNA form, the CDR3 reads TGCGCCAGCAGCCCAAGACTAGCGGGCTCCTACGAGCAGTACTTC.

This chain links TRBV28 with TRBJ1-5; TRBD1 aligns across 7 bases. V lost 3 bases, J lost 4 bases, and 12 bases stayed unmatched. Germline V lookup: CDR1 MDHEN, CDR2 SYDVKM. The CDR3 contains 17 residues. The CDR3 is CASSFPLLQGSNQPQHF. The CDR3 coding sequence is TGTGCCAGCAGTTTTCCCTTGCTACAGGGGAGTAATCAGCCCCAGCATTTT.

The V and J genes are TRBV27 and TRBJ2-4; D perhaps matches TRBD1 (5 bases). Germline CDR1 is MNHEY and CDR2 is SMNVEV (reference sequence). There are 14 residues in the CDR3. Trimming removed 9 bases at V and 1 base at J, with 13 bases between. The CDR3 sequence: CARAPAGAKNIQYF. CDR3 nucleotides: TGTGCCAGAGCCCCGGCAGGGGCCAAAAACATTCAGTACTTC.

V is TRBV2 and J is TRBJ2-1; tentative D call: TRBD2 (6 bases). Trimming stripped 3 bases from V and 7 bases from J, with 13 bases between. In germline, CDR1 is SNHLY, CDR2 FYNNEI. This CDR3 has 14 residues. The CDR3 loop reads CASSDSGGDNEQFF. The CDR3 DNA reads TGTGCCAGCAGTGATTCCGGAGGGGATAATGAGCAGTTCTTC.

The V and J genes are TRBV5-6 and TRBJ2-7, with 12 bases fitting TRBD2. V trimming: 3 bases; J trimming: 7 bases; junction bases outside the gene matches: 5. CDR3 length: 14 amino acids. Germline CDR1 SGHDT, CDR2 YYEEEE. The CDR3 reads CASSSLAGGGEQYF. As DNA, the CDR3 is TGTGCCAGCAGCTCACTAGCGGGAGGAGGGGAGCAGTACTTC. Full variable domain (outside the CDR3, taken from reference TRBV5-6 and TRBJ2-7): DAGVTQSPTHLIKTRGQQVTLRCSPKSGHDTVSWYQQALGQGPQFIFQYYEEEERQRGNFPDRFSGHQFPNYSSELNVNALLLGDSALYLCASSSLAGGGEQYFGPGTRLTVT.

The chain joins TRBV18 to TRBJ1-5; TRBD1 agrees at 8 bases. J was trimmed by 2 bases and V by 5 bases; bases with no gene match: 11. The CDR3 covers 17 residues. Germline values: CDR1 KGHSH, CDR2 LQKENI. CDR3 DNA: TGTGCCAGCTCAGAGGGACAGGTGGGCCTCGGCAATCAGCCCCAGCATTTT. Translated: CASSEGQVGLGNQPQHF.

CDR3 protein: CASSPPQGNQNIQYF. DNA of the CDR3: TGTGCCAGCAGTCCTCCACAGGGAAACCAAAACATTCAGTACTTC. The chain uses TRBV28 and TRBJ2-4; perhaps TRBD1 as D (6 bases). Germline V CDR1 and CDR2: MDHEN, SYDVKM. CDR3 length equals 15 residues. Trimming took 5 bases from V and 5 from J, leaving 16 bases between them. The full variable domain, in which reference TRBV28 and TRBJ2-4 provide the parts outside the CDR3, is DVKVTQSSRYLVKRTGEKVFLECVQDMDHENMFWYRQDPGLGLRLIYFSYDVKMKEKGDIPEGYSVSREKKERFSLILESASTNQTSMYLCASSPPQGNQNIQYFGAGTRLSVL.

The rearrangement uses TRBV5-1 and TRBJ2-2; D is unclear. Germline V gene lookup returns CDR1 SGHRS and CDR2 YFSETQ. Trimming left V 5 bases short and J 2 bases short, with 13 bases between. The CDR3 extends over 15 amino acids. In DNA form, the CDR3 reads TGCGCCAGCAGATCCTCGGGCGCCAACACCGGGGAGCTGTTTTTT. Translated: CASRSSGANTGELFF.

The V and J genes are TRBV5-8 and TRBJ2-7, with D tentatively TRBD1 (6 bases). The CDR3 loop spans 13 amino acids. V lost 4 bases and J lost 7, with 15 bases in between. CDR1 is SGHTS, CDR2 YDEGEE, per germline. CDR3 region: CASSPGQFREQYF. For the CDR3, the DNA is TGTGCCAGCAGCCCAGGACAGTTCAGGGAGCAGTACTTC.

The chain joins TRBV5-4 to TRBJ2-2; 12 nucleotides align to TRBD2. The ends lost 2 bases at V and 8 bases at J; junction bases unmatched: 4. Germline assignment: CDR1 SGHNT and CDR2 YYREEE (reference sequence). CDR3 length: 15 amino acids. CDR3 region: CASSFRTSGNGELFF. The CDR3 DNA is TGTGCCAGCAGCTTCAGGACTAGCGGGAATGGGGAGCTGTTTTTT.

The V and J genes are TRBV28 and TRBJ2-1, with 7 positions matching TRBD2. Germline V gene sequence: CDR1 MDHEN, CDR2 SYDVKM. The CDR3 is 16 residues long. J was trimmed by 0 bases and V by 7 bases; bases with no gene match: 9. The CDR3 loop is CASTPAGDASYNEQFF. In nucleotides, the CDR3 is TGTGCCAGCACCCCTGCGGGGGATGCCTCCTACAATGAGCAGTTCTTC.

The chain employs TRBV11-2 and TRBJ2-2; 8 bases fit TRBD2. The CDR3 runs to 17 residues. The J segment lost 5 bases and the V segment lost 3 bases, leaving 11 bases of the junction unmatched. CDR1 SGHAT and CDR2 FQNNGV come from the germline V gene. Here the CDR3 reads CASSFGTRQEHTGELFF. The DNA for the CDR3 is TGTGCCAGCAGCTTCGGGACTAGACAGGAACATACCGGGGAGCTGTTTTTT.

This chain connects TRBV10-1 to TRBJ2-4; D is uncertain. The germline V gene encodes CDR1 WNHNN and CDR2 SYGVQD (reference sequence). Trimming shortened V by 2 bases and J by 9 bases, and 11 bases separated the two germline ends. The CDR3 runs to 13 residues. CDR3 DNA sequence: TGCGCCAGCAGTGAGATGGTCTCCAGCATTCAGTACTTC. Protein sequence: CASSEMVSSIQYF.

The V gene is TRBV6-6, the J gene TRBJ2-2, with a tentative D call TRBD1 (5 bases). V was shortened by 8 bases and J by 2 bases, with 15 bases between the two germline ends. The CDR3 is made up of 15 amino acids. Germline CDR1 is MNHNY and CDR2 is SVGAGI (reference sequence). This chain's CDR3 is CASGSAGSNTGELFF. The CDR3 DNA reads as TGTGCCAGCGGTAGTGCAGGGTCTAACACCGGGGAGCTGTTTTTT.

Regarding this clone: Other DNA variants within this sample encode the same CDR3. CDR3 nucleotide sequence: TGCAGCGTAGGACAGGGAGTCCCCGGGGAGCTGTTTTTT. Translated, it gives CSVGQGVPGELFF. The chain has TRBV29-1 and TRBJ2-2, with 8 nucleotides matching TRBD1. V dropped 6 bases and J dropped 6; count of bases not matched to a gene: 6. The V gene's germline CDR1 is SQVTM and CDR2 ANQGSEA. The CDR3 length is 13 residues.

This chain joins TRBV28 and TRBJ2-7; no clear D. CDR3 size: 10 residues. CDR1 is MDHEN and CDR2 is SYDVKM in the germline V gene. Trimming took 8 bases from V and 0 from J, leaving 2 bases between them. As DNA, the CDR3 is TGTGCCAGCCGCTCCTACGAGCAGTACTTC. Translation gives CASRSYEQYF.

V is TRBV28 and J is TRBJ1-2; D is unclear. Trimming took 5 bases from V and 3 from J, leaving 7 bases between them. The CDR3 has 12 residues. Germline CDR1 MDHEN, CDR2 SYDVKM. The CDR3 protein is CASSPFDYGYTF. The CDR3 coding sequence is TGTGCCAGCAGTCCATTCGACTATGGCTACACCTTC.

This sequence joins TRBV30 and TRBJ2-3; TRBD2 is a possible D gene (7 bases). The V gene lost 1 base and the J gene lost 0 bases, with 11 bases spanning the gap. The length of the CDR3 is 15 residues. Germline V gene sequence: CDR1 GTSNPN, CDR2 SVGIG (reference sequence). The CDR3 protein is CAWSGGGTSTDTQYF. The CDR3 DNA is TGTGCCTGGAGTGGGGGGGGCACTAGCACAGATACGCAGTATTTT. The variable domain in full, with the rest retrieved from reference TRBV30 and TRBJ2-3, is SQTIHQWPATLVQPVGSPLSLECTVEGTSNPNLYWYRQAAGRGLQLLFYSVGIGQISSEVPQNLSASRPQDRQFILSSKKLLLSDSGFYLCAWSGGGTSTDTQYFGPGTRLTVL.

The V gene is TRBV10-3, the J gene TRBJ2-7; 7 nucleotides match TRBD1. The trim removed 6 bases at V and 3 bases at J, leaving 20 bases unmatched. CDR1 ENHRY and CDR2 SYGVKD come from the germline V gene. CDR3 length equals 18 residues. CDR3 nucleotide sequence: TGTGCCATCAGCCCCTTCCCGCCCCGAGGGACAGCTTTCTACGAGCAGTACTTC. It is translated as CAISPFPPRGTAFYEQYF.